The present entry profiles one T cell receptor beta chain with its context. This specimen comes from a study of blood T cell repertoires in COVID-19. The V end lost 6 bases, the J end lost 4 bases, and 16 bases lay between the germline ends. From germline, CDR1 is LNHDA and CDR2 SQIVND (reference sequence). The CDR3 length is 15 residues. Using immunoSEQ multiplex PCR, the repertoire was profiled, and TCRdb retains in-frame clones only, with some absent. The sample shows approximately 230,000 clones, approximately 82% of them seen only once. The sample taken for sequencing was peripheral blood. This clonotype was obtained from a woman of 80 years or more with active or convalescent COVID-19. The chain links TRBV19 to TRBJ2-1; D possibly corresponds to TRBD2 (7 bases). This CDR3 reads CASSRGGSLYNEQFF. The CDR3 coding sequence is TGTGCCAGTAGCCGCGGGGGCTCACTTTACAATGAGCAGTTCTTC.